This TCR beta chain was observed in a study of response to subunit inactivated influenza vaccine. General study results and limits: A suggestion made by the authors is that each seasonal influenza vaccination recruits few new T cells.

Trimming cost V 0 bases and J 0 bases; bases outside gene matches: 3. The CDR3 sequence is 16 residues long. Germline lookup yields CDR1 SGHDT and CDR2 YYEEEE. Of note for this clonotype: Its antigen is not identified.

TCRdb analysed the RT-PCR reads with MiXCR anew, one entry per CDR3 protein. The table has more than 150,000 distinct CDR3 sequences, about 11% seen once; the top ten hold roughly a third. This sequence originates from a man aged 50 to 69 who received an inactivated influenza vaccine. This specimen consisted of CD8+ T cells sorted from PBMCs, obtained less than 25 months after vaccination. This chain links TRBV5-6 with TRBJ2-1, with 7 bases identical to TRBD1. CDR3 residues: CASSLEAGGSYNEQFF. CDR3 coding DNA: TGTGCCAGCAGCTTGGAGGCAGGGGGCTCCTACAATGAGCAGTTCTTC.